Sequencing of this TCR beta chain was carried out in a study of T-cell memory formation after mild COVID-19. MiXCR, run by TCRdb on the 5' RACE reads, gives a single entry per CDR3 protein. The table includes more than 100,000 distinct CDR3 sequences, about 15% detected once. In its sample, this clonotype was seen a few times. Looked up from germline, CDR1 is KGHDR and CDR2 is SFDVKD. This CDR3 is built from 15 residues. Trimming pared 7 bases from V and 5 bases from J, leaving 19 bases between. This TCR came from a man between 18 and 29 years old who had mild COVID-19 (a few samples of this study predate the infection). Cell type and time point are not known. Sequencing input: PBMCs or a T cell subset sorted from them (not recorded which). The chain links TRBV24-1 to TRBJ2-5; the D gene is possibly TRBD1 (6 bases). This CDR3 reads CATSLPGEGLETQYF. CDR3 DNA: TGTGCCACCAGCCTCCCAGGGGAAGGGTTGGAGACCCAGTACTTC.